This T cell receptor (beta chain) was documented in a study of blood T cell repertoires in COVID-19. Study-wide background: Samples came from the United States, Italy and Spain, spanning acute and convalescent COVID-19.

Germline V gene sequence: CDR1 LGHDT, CDR2 YNNKEL (reference sequence). Trimming took 5 bases from V and 10 from J; bases not matched to a gene: 9. This CDR3 is built from 15 residues. Produced via immunoSEQ multiplex PCR; TCRdb's table is partial and in-frame only. Seen here are 75,000 to 80,000 clones, 88% observed once, and the top ten hold 9.1%. This TCR was sampled from a human donor in a cohort sampled during active COVID-19. V gene TRBV3-1 (or the pseudogene TRBV3-2) combines with J gene TRBJ2-1; 12 bases align to TRBD2. The specimen sequenced was peripheral blood. CDR3 sequence (DNA): TGTGCCAGCAGCTGGGCTAGCGGGGGGGCCTTGGAGCAGTTCTTC. It translates to CASSWASGGALEQFF.